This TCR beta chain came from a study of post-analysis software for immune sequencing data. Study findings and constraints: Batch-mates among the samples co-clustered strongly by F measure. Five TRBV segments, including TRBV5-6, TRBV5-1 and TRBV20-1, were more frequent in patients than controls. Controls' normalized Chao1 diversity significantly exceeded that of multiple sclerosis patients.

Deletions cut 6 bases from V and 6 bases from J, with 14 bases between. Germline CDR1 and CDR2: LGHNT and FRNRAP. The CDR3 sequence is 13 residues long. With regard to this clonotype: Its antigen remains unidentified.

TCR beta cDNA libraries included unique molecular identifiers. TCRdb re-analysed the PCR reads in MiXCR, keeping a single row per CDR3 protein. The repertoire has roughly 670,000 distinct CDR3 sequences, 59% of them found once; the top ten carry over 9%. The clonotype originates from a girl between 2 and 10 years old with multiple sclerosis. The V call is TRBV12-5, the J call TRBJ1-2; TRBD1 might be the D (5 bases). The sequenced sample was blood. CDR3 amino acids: CASGPGTDDGYTF. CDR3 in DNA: TGTGCTAGTGGCCCAGGGACGGACGATGGCTACACCTTC.